The clone carrying this T cell receptor beta chain was detected once. The data were taken from a study of blood T cell repertoires in COVID-19. Study-wide context: Samples representing acute and convalescent COVID-19 were sourced from the United States, Italy and Spain. PBMCs, B-cell-depleted T cells, or T cells were the source of the cDNA or gDNA that made up the material.

Original analysis: It was from reference gene primer amplification that nucleated cell counts were estimated. Produced via immunoSEQ multiplex PCR; TCRdb's table is partial and in-frame only. The DNA gave D and trimming, while V, J and clone size come from that table. Found here are 410,000 or so clones, about nine tenths of them singletons; the top ten hold roughly 1.4%. Germline V gives CDR1 LNHNV, CDR2 YYDKDF (reference sequence). Trimming took off 0 bases at V and 0 bases at J, with 9 bases between the two ends. This CDR3 spans 16 amino acids. The specimen was peripheral blood. The clonotype comes from a woman in her 30s with active or convalescent COVID-19. J is TRBJ1-3 and V is TRBV15; D may be TRBD1 (5 bases). CDR3 protein: CATSRDKGNSGNTIYF. CDR3 DNA: TGTGCCACCAGCAGAGATAAGGGGAACTCTGGAAACACCATATATTTT.